These T cell receptor beta chains were read from a single sample in a study of blood T cell repertoires in COVID-19. Some clones are missing from TCRdb's copy, which holds only in-frame ones; the method was immunoSEQ multiplex PCR. The sample contains about 270,000 clones, about 87% of which appear only once. The sequencing sample was made of PBMCs or T cells enriched from blood (not recorded which). These receptors were taken from a woman in her fifties or sixties who had recovered from COVID-19. Both conserved end residues are part of each CDR3. The order of the fields is V gene, clone size, CDR3 length, J gene, D gene, CDR3 protein, CDR3 DNA. The D gene is left open where the match is weak. Clone size appears in some rows only: once, few, many, or a class for an expanded clone.

>TRBV7-3|NA|15|TRBJ1-4|NA
CASSSGRGGSEKLFF
TGTGCCAGCAGCTCGGGGAGGGGCGGGAGTGAAAAACTGTTTTTT
>TRBV19|few|16|TRBJ2-6|TRBD1
CASIGDRVSGANVLTF
TGTGCCAGTATTGGGGACAGGGTGTCTGGGGCCAACGTCCTGACTTTC
>TRBV28|NA|13|TRBJ2-7|TRBD1
CASSPGTGVEQYF
TGTGCCAGCAGTCCCGGGACAGGGGTCGAGCAGTACTTC
>TRBV7-9|NA|16|TRBJ2-3|TRBD2
CASSTGPTGGPDTQYF
TGTGCCAGCAGCACAGGCCCCACGGGAGGCCCAGATACGCAGTATTTT
>TRBV7-9|once|13|TRBJ1-1|TRBD1
CASSQAGGTEAFF
TGTGCCAGCAGCCAAGCAGGGGGCACTGAAGCTTTCTTT
>TRBV7-8|few|14|TRBJ1-1|NA
CASSRGGGGTEAFF
TGTGCCAGCAGCCGCGGCGGGGGGGGCACTGAAGCTTTCTTT
>TRBV28|NA|14|TRBJ2-7|NA
CASSFRLASYEQYF
TGTGCCAGCAGTTTTCGCCTAGCCTCCTACGAGCAGTACTTC
>TRBV7-2|NA|15|TRBJ2-3|NA
CASSLFFGRTDTQYF
TGTGCCAGCAGCTTATTTTTCGGGAGAACAGATACGCAGTATTTT
>TRBV30|NA|15|TRBJ1-1|TRBD1
CAWSPDRGMNTEAFF
TGTGCCTGGAGTCCAGACAGGGGCATGAACACTGAAGCTTTCTTT
>TRBV11-2|NA|17|TRBJ2-1|TRBD2
CASRYPLGGSDYNEQFF
TGTGCCAGCAGATATCCTCTGGGCGGGAGTGACTACAATGAGCAGTTCTTC
>TRBV4-1|NA|18|TRBJ1-1|TRBD1
CASSPGGTGSLLNTEAFF
TGCGCCAGCAGCCCAGGAGGGACAGGGTCGCTTTTGAACACTGAAGCTTTCTTT
>TRBV27|NA|11|TRBJ1-1|NA
CASVKNTEAFF
TGTGCCAGCGTAAAGAACACTGAAGCTTTCTTT
>TRBV7-2|once|16|TRBJ2-5|TRBD2
CASSLARLAVGETQYF
TGTGCCAGCAGCTTAGCGCGTCTAGCGGTGGGGGAGACCCAGTACTTC
>TRBV9|once|14|TRBJ2-5|NA
CASSVNSVIETQYF
TGTGCCAGCAGCGTAAATAGCGTGATAGAGACCCAGTACTTC
>TRBV6-4|NA|16|TRBJ2-1|NA
CASSEGQAAGIGEQFF
TGTGCCAGCAGTGAAGGACAGGCCGCGGGGATAGGTGAGCAGTTCTTC
>TRBV3-1/TRBV3-2|NA|13|TRBJ1-3|NA
CASKQSSGNTIYF
TGTGCCAGCAAACAGAGCTCTGGAAACACCATATATTTT
>TRBV19|once|14|TRBJ2-3|NA
CASKAGHSQDTQYF
TGTGCCAGTAAGGCCGGACACTCCCAGGATACGCAGTATTTT
>TRBV9|NA|16|TRBJ2-7|TRBD1
CASSVGYGQGAWEQYF
TGTGCCAGCAGCGTGGGTTATGGTCAGGGGGCTTGGGAGCAGTACTTC
>TRBV24-1|NA|12|TRBJ2-7|NA
CATKDDSHEQYF
TGTGCCACGAAAGACGACAGCCACGAGCAGTACTTC
>TRBV7-3|NA|18|TRBJ1-1|TRBD1
CASSLWGDPGQGSAEAFF
TGTGCCAGCAGCTTATGGGGGGACCCAGGACAGGGGAGCGCTGAAGCTTTCTTT
>TRBV5-5|NA|19|TRBJ2-7|TRBD2
CASSLEKYRGMTSAYEQYF
TGTGCCAGCAGCTTGGAGAAGTATCGGGGCATGACTAGCGCGTACGAGCAGTACTTC
>TRBV4-2|few|14|TRBJ1-1|TRBD1
CASSGQGADTEAFF
TGTGCCAGCAGCGGTCAGGGGGCCGACACTGAAGCTTTCTTT
>TRBV7-2|NA|14|TRBJ2-3|TRBD2
CATTGWTSADTQYF
TGTGCCACCACCGGTTGGACTAGCGCGGATACGCAGTATTTT
>TRBV6-5|NA|15|TRBJ1-1|TRBD1
CASSKGGTGGTEAFF
TGTGCCAGCAGTAAGGGGGGGACAGGGGGCACTGAAGCTTTCTTT
>TRBV3-1/TRBV3-2|NA|14|TRBJ1-1|NA
CASSGVQGRGEAFF
TGTGCCAGCAGCGGAGTCCAGGGTCGCGGTGAAGCTTTCTTT
>TRBV7-2|NA|14|TRBJ2-7|TRBD2
CASKYSGSPNEQYF
TGTGCCAGCAAATATAGCGGGAGCCCCAACGAGCAGTACTTC
>TRBV7-2|few|16|TRBJ1-2|NA
CASSLGRPGEGEGYTF
TGTGCCAGCAGCTTAGGACGCCCAGGGGAAGGGGAAGGCTACACCTTC
>TRBV5-1|NA|14|TRBJ1-2|NA
CASSLDSGRDGYTF
TGCGCCAGCAGCTTGGACAGCGGGCGGGATGGCTACACCTTC
>TRBV30|NA|14|TRBJ2-1|TRBD2
CAWTSGFGYNEQFF
TGTGCCTGGACTAGCGGGTTTGGCTACAATGAGCAGTTCTTC
>TRBV3-1/TRBV3-2|NA|13|TRBJ2-1|TRBD1
CASSLRGQSGQFF
TGTGCCAGCAGCCTAAGGGGACAGTCTGGGCAGTTCTTC
>TRBV6-1|NA|16|TRBJ2-5|NA
CASSEALGRVLETQYF
TGTGCCAGCAGTGAAGCTCTCGGCAGGGTTCTGGAGACCCAGTACTTC
>TRBV5-1|once|12|TRBJ1-1|NA
CASSLPATEAFF
TGCGCCAGCAGCTTGCCAGCGACTGAAGCTTTCTTT
>TRBV15|NA|17|TRBJ1-5|TRBD1
CATSRGSGGLAIQPQHF
TGTGCCACCAGCAGAGGTTCAGGGGGGTTAGCAATTCAGCCCCAGCATTTT
>TRBV30|NA|13|TRBJ2-5|NA
CAWSPGVQETQYF
TGTGCCTGGAGCCCAGGGGTCCAAGAGACCCAGTACTTC
>TRBV7-2|NA|19|TRBJ2-7|NA
CASSLGGWFVQRYTYEQYF
TGTGCCAGCAGCTTAGGCGGGTGGTTCGTGCAGCGATATACCTACGAGCAGTACTTC
>TRBV13|few|17|TRBJ1-4|TRBD1
CASSLKLKTGRREKLFF
TGTGCCAGCAGCTTAAAATTAAAGACAGGGCGGCGGGAAAAACTGTTTTTT
>TRBV7-2|NA|15|TRBJ2-5|TRBD1
CASSLGGQGQETQYF
TGTGCCAGCAGCTTAGGGGGACAGGGTCAAGAGACCCAGTACTTC
>TRBV2|NA|14|TRBJ1-2|NA
CASSENSSNYGYTF
TGTGCCAGCAGTGAAAACAGTTCTAACTATGGCTACACCTTC
>TRBV20-1|NA|11|TRBJ1-1|NA
CSARWLRGAFF
TGCAGTGCGAGATGGCTGAGAGGAGCTTTCTTT
>TRBV24-1|NA|13|TRBJ2-5|NA
CATTRGRKETQYF
TGTGCCACCACCCGGGGGAGGAAAGAGACCCAGTACTTC
>TRBV28|NA|13|TRBJ2-7|TRBD2
CASITSGTYEQYF
TGTGCCAGCATTACTAGCGGGACATACGAGCAGTACTTC
>TRBV2|NA|14|TRBJ2-7|TRBD2
CASSETSGSREQYF
TGTGCCAGCAGTGAAACTAGCGGGAGTCGCGAGCAGTACTTC
>TRBV19|NA|15|TRBJ2-7|TRBD2
CASSIVGTSIYEQYF
TGTGCCAGTAGTATAGTAGGGACTAGTATCTACGAGCAGTACTTC
>TRBV6-5|NA|13|TRBJ1-1|NA
CASSSPPGTEAFF
TGTGCCAGCAGTTCCCCTCCGGGGACTGAAGCTTTCTTT
>TRBV9|NA|16|TRBJ1-3|NA
CASSSLMGRAGNTIYF
TGTGCCAGCAGTTCGCTGATGGGCCGAGCTGGAAACACCATATATTTT
>TRBV7-2|NA|14|TRBJ1-2|NA
CASSSYRTNYGYTF
TGTGCCAGCAGCTCCTACAGAACTAACTATGGCTACACCTTC
>TRBV15|few|14|TRBJ2-7|TRBD2
CATSREAGGYEQYF
TGTGCCACCAGCAGAGAAGCGGGAGGGTACGAGCAGTACTTC
>TRBV27|NA|15|TRBJ2-3|NA
CASTRGRVATDTQYF
TGTGCCAGCACGAGAGGGAGAGTCGCCACAGATACGCAGTATTTT
>TRBV11-1|NA|14|TRBJ2-5|NA
CASSLYVGVRTQYF
TGTGCCAGCAGCTTGTATGTAGGGGTGAGGACCCAGTACTTC
>TRBV28|NA|14|TRBJ2-5|TRBD1
CASTPGTAQETQYF
TGTGCCAGCACCCCGGGGACAGCTCAAGAGACCCAGTACTTC
>TRBV6-5|NA|14|TRBJ1-5|TRBD1
CASSPGTGYQPQHF
TGTGCCAGCAGCCCCGGGACAGGTTATCAGCCCCAGCATTTT
>TRBV27|NA|15|TRBJ2-2|NA
CASSLSILGTGELFF
TGTGCCAGCAGTTTATCCATACTCGGGACCGGGGAGCTGTTTTTT
>TRBV9|NA|14|TRBJ1-6|NA
CASSVQGGNSPLHF
TGTGCCAGCAGCGTACAGGGAGGTAATTCACCCCTCCACTTT